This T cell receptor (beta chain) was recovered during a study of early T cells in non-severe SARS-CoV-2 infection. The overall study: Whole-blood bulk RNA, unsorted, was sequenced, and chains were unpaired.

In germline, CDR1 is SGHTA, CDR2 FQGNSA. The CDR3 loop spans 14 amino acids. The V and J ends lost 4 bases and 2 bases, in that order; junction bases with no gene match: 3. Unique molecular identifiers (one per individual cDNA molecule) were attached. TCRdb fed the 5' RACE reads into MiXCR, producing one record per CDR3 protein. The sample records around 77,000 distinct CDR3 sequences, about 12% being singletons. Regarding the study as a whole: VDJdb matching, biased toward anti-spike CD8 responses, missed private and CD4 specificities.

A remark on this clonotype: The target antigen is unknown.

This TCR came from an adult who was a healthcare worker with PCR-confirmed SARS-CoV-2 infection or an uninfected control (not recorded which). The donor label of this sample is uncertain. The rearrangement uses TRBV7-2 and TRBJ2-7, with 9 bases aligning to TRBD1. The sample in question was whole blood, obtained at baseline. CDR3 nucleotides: TGTGCCAGCAGCTCCTACAGGGGGCCCTACGAGCAGTACTTC. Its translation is CASSSYRGPYEQYF.